The T cell receptor beta chain described here comes from a study of T cells in Graves' hyperthyroidism and ophthalmopathy. Study-wide points: A median about 7 months before onset, the model predicted ophthalmopathy. In the blood, most expanded thyroid clonotypes above 0.001 appeared as well.

TCR beta CDR3 regions were amplified from RNA. HTBI primers drove first-round RT-PCR of the TCR CDR3. TCRdb analysed the multiplex PCR reads with MiXCR anew, one entry per CDR3 protein. The data contain roughly 510,000 distinct CDR3 sequences, about 45% of them singletons. Note on this clonotype: The antigen is unknown.

The study excluded patients with uncontrolled infection, other autoimmune disease, pregnancy or lactation. V lost 1 base and J lost 9, with 21 bases in between. Germline values: CDR1 SGHVS, CDR2 FQNEAQ. The CDR3 extends over 16 amino acids. The receptor was derived from an adult woman with Graves' disease, either hyperthyroidism or ophthalmopathy (not recorded which). The rearrangement joins TRBV7-8 to TRBJ2-5; weak D call: TRBD2 (6 bases). The specimen was peripheral blood or thyroid tissue (not recorded which). In DNA, the CDR3 is TGTGCCAGCAGCTTAGTCCCGGGACTGGATGATGTGGCCCAGTACTTC. Protein: CASSLVPGLDDVAQYF. The variable domain in full, completed from reference TRBV7-8 and TRBJ2-5, reads GAGVSQSPRYKVAKRGQDVALRCDPISGHVSLFWYQQALGQGPEFLTYFQNEAQLDKSGLPSDRFFAERPEGSVSTLKIQRTQQEDSAVYLCASSLVPGLDDVAQYFGPGTRLLVL.